Below, one TCR beta chain is given with its context. Antigen specificity is unknown. This record belongs to a study of cytomegalovirus exposure and HLA in healthy donors. Background on the study: Per a later analysis, the 666 first-cohort and some 110 validation repertoires shared one platform. General study findings and limits: In vitro, a few CMV-associated chains proved specific for CMV antigens.

The donors were in the roughly 130-subject validation cohort; that cohort was separate from the roughly 660-subject first cohort. Germline V gene sequence: CDR1 SGHNT, CDR2 YYREEE (reference sequence). The CDR3 spans 12 residues. Trimming stripped 5 bases from V and 3 bases from J, with 6 bases between. TCRdb's copy holds only in-frame clones and misses some; the assay was immunoSEQ multiplex PCR. The sample includes 60,000 to 80,000 clones, approximately 94% seen only once; the top ten take 3.2%. The receptor comes from a woman under 30 in good health and CMV-seropositive. This chain links TRBV5-4 with TRBJ2-1; tentatively, D is TRBD2 (5 bases). The specimen was PBMCs. The CDR3 region is CASRRDYNEQFF. The DNA of the CDR3 is TGTGCCAGCAGGAGGGACTACAATGAGCAGTTCTTC. Combining the CDR3 with reference TRBV5-4 and TRBJ2-1 gives the whole variable domain ETGVTQSPTHLIKTRGQQVTLRCSSQSGHNTVSWYQQALGQGPQFIFQYYREEENGRGNFPPRFSGLQFPNYSSELNVNALELDDSALYLCASRRDYNEQFFGPGTRLTVL.